The 7 T cell receptor beta chains reported below all come from one sample, sequenced in a study of T cells in pancreatic ductal adenocarcinoma. The selected patients with pancreatic ductal adenocarcinoma had surgery but no neoadjuvant therapy. Assay used: immunoSEQ multiplex PCR; TCRdb lists only in-frame clones, some missing. The profile shows approximately 18,000 clones, 88% of them singletons. The sample was PBMCs. The receptors were gathered from a human donor with pancreatic ductal adenocarcinoma.

This chain uses TRBV6-4 with TRBJ2-7; 11 bases fit TRBD2. Germline values: CDR1 MRHNA, CDR2 SNTAGT. V was clipped by 6 bases and J by 0 bases; unmatched bases: 7. This CDR3 contains 16 residues. As DNA, the CDR3 is TGTGCCAGCAGAGAACTAGCGGGGGCCTTCTCCTACGAGCAGTACTTC. Its protein product is CASRELAGAFSYEQYF.

As regards this clone: This sample also contains other DNA sequences that code for the same CDR3. The rearrangement links TRBV29-1 to TRBJ1-1; D is possibly TRBD1 (6 bases). CDR1 and CDR2 from the germline V gene are SQVTM and ANQGSEA. The CDR3 is 14 amino acids. V was shortened by 3 bases and J by 3 bases, with 14 bases between the two germline ends. CDR3 in amino acids: CSVEDYAGDTEAFF. The DNA for the CDR3 is TGCAGCGTTGAGGATTACGCAGGGGACACTGAAGCTTTCTTT.

The V and J genes are TRBV27 and TRBJ1-5; D gene ambiguous. Germline V gene data show CDR1 as MNHEY and CDR2 as SMNVEV (reference sequence). The V end was cut by 3 bases, the J end by 4 bases, with 7 bases between. The CDR3 sequence is 13 residues long. The CDR3, as DNA: TGTGCCAGCAGTTTTACTCTAAATCAGCCCCAGCATTTT. Its translation: CASSFTLNQPQHF.

In nucleotides, the CDR3 is TGCGCCAGCAGTCAATCGGCACAGACTAGCAATCAGCCCCAGCATTTT. It is translated as CASSQSAQTSNQPQHF. The V gene is TRBV23-1, the J gene TRBJ1-5; D remains ambiguous. Being an ORF, TRBV23-1 has a function that is uncertain. V dropped 0 bases and J dropped 0 bases, with 9 bases sitting between them. The CDR3 contains 16 residues.

This clone was recorded once. J is TRBJ1-1 and V is TRBV7-2; 10 bases line up with TRBD1. The CDR3 totals 17 residues. The germline gives CDR1 SGHTA, CDR2 FQGNSA. Unmatched junction bases numbered 16, after V lost 5 bases and J lost 7 bases. The chain's CDR3 is CASSLSMGQGSLGEAFF. The CDR3 DNA reads TGTGCCAGCAGCCTTAGCATGGGACAGGGGAGTCTCGGTGAAGCTTTCTTT.

This clone has a single count. The gene calls are TRBV9 and TRBJ2-3, with 10 positions matching TRBD2. The CDR3 is 16 residues long. Germline-derived CDR1 and CDR2 are SGDLS and YYNGEE. V dropped 3 bases and J dropped 4; count of bases not matched to a gene: 8. CDR3 sequence (DNA): TGTGCCAGCAGCGCCAGCGGGGGGGTTAGGGCAGATACGCAGTATTTT. Amino acids: CASSASGGVRADTQYF.

V and J are TRBV19 and TRBJ2-7, with D perhaps matching TRBD2 (6 bases). Germline assignment: CDR1 LNHDA and CDR2 SQIVND (reference sequence). The V gene lost 6 bases and the J gene lost 3 bases, with 15 bases spanning the gap. CDR3 size: 14 residues. CDR3: CASRSGLDFYEQYF. CDR3 bases: TGTGCCAGTAGGAGCGGGCTGGATTTCTACGAGCAGTACTTC.